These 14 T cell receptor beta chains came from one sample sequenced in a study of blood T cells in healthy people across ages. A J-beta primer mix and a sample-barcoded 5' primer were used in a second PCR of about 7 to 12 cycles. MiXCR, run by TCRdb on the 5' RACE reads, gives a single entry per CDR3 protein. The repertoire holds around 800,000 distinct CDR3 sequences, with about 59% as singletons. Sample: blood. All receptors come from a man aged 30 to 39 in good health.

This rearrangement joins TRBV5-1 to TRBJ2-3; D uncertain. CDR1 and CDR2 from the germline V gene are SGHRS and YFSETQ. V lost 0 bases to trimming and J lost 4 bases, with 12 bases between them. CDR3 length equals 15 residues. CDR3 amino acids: CASSLEPPVADTQYF. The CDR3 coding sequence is TGCGCCAGCAGCTTGGAACCACCGGTAGCAGATACGCAGTATTTT.

CDR3 sequence (DNA): TGCGCCAGCAGCCAAGATAAGTATGCAACTAATGAAAAACTGTTTTTT. This sequence encodes CASSQDKYATNEKLFF. This chain links TRBV4-3 with TRBJ1-4, with D unclear. The CDR3 runs 16 residues. Trimming took 0 bases from V and 0 from J, leaving 8 bases between them. Germline V gene lookup returns CDR1 LGHNA and CDR2 YSLEER.

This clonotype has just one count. The CDR3 loop reads CASSLGQGPDGYTF. DNA for the CDR3: TGCGCCAGCAGCCTAGGACAGGGGCCGGATGGCTACACCTTC. The V gene is TRBV4-3, the J gene TRBJ1-2, with 9 bases that match TRBD1. The CDR3 consists of 14 residues. CDR1 LGHNA and CDR2 YSLEER come from the germline V gene. Germline trimming cut 4 bases from V and 6 bases from J; bases unmatched to any gene: 6.

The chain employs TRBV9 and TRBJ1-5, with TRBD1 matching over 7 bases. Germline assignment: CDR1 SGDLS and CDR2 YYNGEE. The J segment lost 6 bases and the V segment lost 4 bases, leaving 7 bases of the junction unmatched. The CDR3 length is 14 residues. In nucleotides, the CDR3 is TGTGCCAGCAGCCTAGGGACAGATGGTCAGCCCCAGCATTTT. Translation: CASSLGTDGQPQHF.

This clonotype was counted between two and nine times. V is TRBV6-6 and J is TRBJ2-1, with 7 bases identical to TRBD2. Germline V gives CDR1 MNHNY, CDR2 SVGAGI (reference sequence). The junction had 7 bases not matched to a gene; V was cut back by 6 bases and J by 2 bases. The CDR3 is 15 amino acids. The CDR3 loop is CASREDAGAYNEQFF. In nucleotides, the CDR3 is TGTGCCAGCAGGGAGGATGCGGGGGCCTACAATGAGCAGTTCTTC.

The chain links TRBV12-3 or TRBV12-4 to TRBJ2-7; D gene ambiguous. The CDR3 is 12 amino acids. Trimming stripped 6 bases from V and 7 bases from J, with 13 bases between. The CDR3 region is CASSPIMGEQYF. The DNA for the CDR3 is TGTGCCAGCAGCCCGATTATGGGGGAGCAGTACTTC.

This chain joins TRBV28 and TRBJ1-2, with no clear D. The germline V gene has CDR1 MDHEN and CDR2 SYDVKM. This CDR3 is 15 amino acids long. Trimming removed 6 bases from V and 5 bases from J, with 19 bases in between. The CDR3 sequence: CASRVPTARGYGYTF. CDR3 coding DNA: TGTGCCAGCAGAGTTCCGACGGCCCGAGGGTATGGCTACACCTTC.

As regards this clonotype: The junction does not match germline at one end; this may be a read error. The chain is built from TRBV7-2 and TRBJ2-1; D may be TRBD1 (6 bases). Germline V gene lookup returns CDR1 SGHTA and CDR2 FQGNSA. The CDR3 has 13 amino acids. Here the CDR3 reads CASSYNRDKEQFF. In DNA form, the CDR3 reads TGTGCCAGCAGCTACAACCGGGACAAAGAGCAGTTCTTC.

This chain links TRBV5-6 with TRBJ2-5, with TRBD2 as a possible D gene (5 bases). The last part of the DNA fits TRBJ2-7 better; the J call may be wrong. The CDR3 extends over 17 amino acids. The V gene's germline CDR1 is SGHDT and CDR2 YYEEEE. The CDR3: CASSSLGVSSDEGEQYF. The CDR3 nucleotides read TGTGCCAGCAGCAGCCTCGGGGTCTCCTCCGATGAAGGCGAGCAGTACTTC.

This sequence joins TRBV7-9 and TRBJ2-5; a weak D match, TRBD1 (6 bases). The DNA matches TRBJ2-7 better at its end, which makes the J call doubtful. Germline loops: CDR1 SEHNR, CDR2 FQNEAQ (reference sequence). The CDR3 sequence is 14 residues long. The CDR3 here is CASSSQTGNYEQYF. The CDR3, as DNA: TGTGCCAGCAGCTCGCAGACAGGTAACTACGAGCAGTACTTC.

For the CDR3, the DNA is TGCAGTGCTTCCAAAGGACTAGCGGGGGTTGGAGAGACCCAGTACTTC. Translating gives CSASKGLAGVGETQYF. This chain joins TRBV20-1 and TRBJ2-4; 13 nucleotides line up with TRBD2. Judging by the DNA end, TRBJ2-5 fits better; the J call may be wrong. The CDR3 runs 16 residues. CDR1 DFQATT and CDR2 SNEGSKA come from the germline V gene (reference sequence).

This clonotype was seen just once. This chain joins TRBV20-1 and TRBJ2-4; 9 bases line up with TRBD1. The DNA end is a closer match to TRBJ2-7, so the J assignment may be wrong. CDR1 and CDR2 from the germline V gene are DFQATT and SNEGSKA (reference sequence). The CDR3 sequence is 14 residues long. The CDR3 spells CSARDNRGLNEQYF. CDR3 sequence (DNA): TGCAGTGCTAGAGATAACAGGGGGCTAAACGAGCAGTACTTC.

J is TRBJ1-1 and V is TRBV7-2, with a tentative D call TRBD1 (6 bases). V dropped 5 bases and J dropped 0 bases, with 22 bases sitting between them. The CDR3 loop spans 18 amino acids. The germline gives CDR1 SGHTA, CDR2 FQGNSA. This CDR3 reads CASSPRGQGGGMNTEAFF. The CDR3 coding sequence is TGTGCCAGCAGCCCAAGAGGGCAGGGAGGGGGTATGAACACTGAAGCTTTCTTT.

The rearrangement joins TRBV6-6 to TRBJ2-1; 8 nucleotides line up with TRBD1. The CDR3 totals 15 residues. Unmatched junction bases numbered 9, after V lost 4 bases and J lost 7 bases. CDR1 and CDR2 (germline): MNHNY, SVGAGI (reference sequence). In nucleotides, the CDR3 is TGTGCCAGCAGTTTTCAAACAGGGGGAGAGAATGAGCAGTTCTTC. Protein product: CASSFQTGGENEQFF.